This T cell receptor (beta chain) was found in a study of cytomegalovirus exposure and HLA in healthy donors. The study, taken as a whole, reports: A list of 150 to 200 TCR beta chains associated with cytomegalovirus was given. Researchers reported that three CMV-associated chains were confirmed in vitro as CMV antigen-specific. Many donors carried some public TCRs, although rarity characterized most TCR sequences. In the 120 validation repertoires, under 95% of cluster scores exceeded 0, per a later analysis.

V shed 3 bases and J 4 bases; nucleotides not matched to a gene: 9. The CDR3 spans 15 residues. Germline CDR1 and CDR2: SGHVS and FNYEAQ. A word on this clone: Its antigen is undetermined.

Sequenced by immunoSEQ multiplex PCR; TCRdb stores in-frame clones only, minus some. This table holds under 250,000 clones, 87% found once. This rearrangement joins TRBV7-6 to TRBJ2-7; 7 positions match TRBD1. Sequencing was done on a sample of PBMCs. The TCR sequence derives from a young man in good health and CMV-seronegative. Here the CDR3 DNA reads TGTGCCAGCAGCTTCCGACAGGGTGTGGGGTACGAGCAGTACTTC. It encodes CASSFRQGVGYEQYF.